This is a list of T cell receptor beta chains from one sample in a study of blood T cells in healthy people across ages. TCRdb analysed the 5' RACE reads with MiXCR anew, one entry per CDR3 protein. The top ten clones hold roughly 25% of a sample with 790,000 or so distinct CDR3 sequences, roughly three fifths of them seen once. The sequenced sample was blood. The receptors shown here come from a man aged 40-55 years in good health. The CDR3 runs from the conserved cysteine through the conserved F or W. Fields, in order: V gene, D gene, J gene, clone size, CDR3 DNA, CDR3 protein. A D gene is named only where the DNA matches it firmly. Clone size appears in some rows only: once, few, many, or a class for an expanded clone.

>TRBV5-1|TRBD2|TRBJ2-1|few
TGCGCCAGCAGCCCGACGGGGGGGGGCCCTCAGTTCTTC
CASSPTGGGPQFF
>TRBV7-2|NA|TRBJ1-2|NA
TGTGCCAGCAGCGCCTCAAAAAGTGGCTACACCTTC
CASSASKSGYTF
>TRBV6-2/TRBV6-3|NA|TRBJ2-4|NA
TGTGCCAGCAGAAAAGAGATAGAACAGGGTGCCAAAAACATTCAGTACTTC
CASRKEIEQGAKNIQYF
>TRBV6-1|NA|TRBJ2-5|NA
TGTGCCAGCAGCGGCCCCCGGACAGAGACCCACGGGAAGACCCAGTACTTC
CASSGPRTETHGKTQYF
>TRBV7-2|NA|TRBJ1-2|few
TGTGCCAGCAGCTTAAGGGTAGGAGATTCGGGAGCTGGCTACACCTTC
CASSLRVGDSGAGYTF
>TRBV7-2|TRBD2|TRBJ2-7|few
TGTGCCAGCAGCTTATCGGCGGGGGGAAGGTACGAGCAGTACTTC
CASSLSAGGRYEQYF
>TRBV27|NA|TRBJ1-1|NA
TGTGCCAGCAGTTCCGTGAACACTGAAGCTTTCTTT
CASSSVNTEAFF
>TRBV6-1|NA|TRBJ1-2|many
TGTGCCAGCTCCCGACGGGCAGGGAATGGCTACACCTTC
CASSRRAGNGYTF
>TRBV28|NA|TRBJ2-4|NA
TGTGCCAGCAGGGTCAAAGGGAACATTCAGTACTTC
CASRVKGNIQYF
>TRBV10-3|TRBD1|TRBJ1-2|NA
TGTGCCATCAGTGCGACAGGGGGCGGCTACACCTTC
CAISATGGGYTF
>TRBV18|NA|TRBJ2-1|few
TGTGCCAGCTCCCCTACGGGCCCTAATGAGCAGTTCTTC
CASSPTGPNEQFF
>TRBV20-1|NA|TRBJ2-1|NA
TGCAGTGCTAGAGATAAGGAGACTAGAACTTTTAATGAGCAGTTCTTC
CSARDKETRTFNEQFF
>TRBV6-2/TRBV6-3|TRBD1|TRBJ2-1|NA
TGTGCCAGCAGACGTAAGACAGGGGGCGCGGTCATCCGACTTAATGAGCAGTTCTTC
CASRRKTGGAVIRLNEQFF
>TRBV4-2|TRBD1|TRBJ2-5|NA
TGTGCCAGCAGCCACCAAACCCTCAGCCTCGGGACAGGAGAAGGGACCCAGTACTTC
CASSHQTLSLGTGEGTQYF
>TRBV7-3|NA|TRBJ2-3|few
TGTGCCAGCAGCTTGAGCCTCAGTCCCACAGATACGCAGTATTTT
CASSLSLSPTDTQYF
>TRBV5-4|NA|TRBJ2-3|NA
TGTGCCAGCAGCTTGGCCCTCGACGGCACAGATACGCAGTATTTT
CASSLALDGTDTQYF
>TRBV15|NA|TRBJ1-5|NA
TGTGCCACCAGCAGGGGAGGGAATCAGCCCCAGCATTTT
CATSRGGNQPQHF
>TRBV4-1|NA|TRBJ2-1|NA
TGCGCCAGCAGCCCTCAGGGAACATTATCGTACAATGAGCAGTTCTTC
CASSPQGTLSYNEQFF
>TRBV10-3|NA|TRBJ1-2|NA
TGTGCCGTCAGTCTTGGGACACCTGCGGATGGCTACACCTTC
CAVSLGTPADGYTF
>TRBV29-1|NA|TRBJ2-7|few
TGCAGCGTTGTAGCGGACACCTCCTACGAGCAGTACTTC
CSVVADTSYEQYF
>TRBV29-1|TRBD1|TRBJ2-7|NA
TGCAGCGTTGAACTGACAGGGGGGTCCGGGGAGCAGTACTTC
CSVELTGGSGEQYF
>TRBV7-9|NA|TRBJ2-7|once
TGTGCCAGCAGCTTATCGAAGGATAGCTCCTACGAGCAGTACTTC
CASSLSKDSSYEQYF
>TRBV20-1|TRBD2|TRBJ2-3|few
TGCAGTGCTCCCAAAGTAGCGGGGGTTTATACGCAGTATTTT
CSAPKVAGVYTQYF
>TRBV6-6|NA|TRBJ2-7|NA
TGTGCCAGCAGTCCTGCGAATTACGAGCAGTACTTC
CASSPANYEQYF
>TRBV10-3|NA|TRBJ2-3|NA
TGTGCCATCAGTGACCCCCCGAAGGGGAAATGGGGCTCAGATACGCAGTATTTT
CAISDPPKGKWGSDTQYF